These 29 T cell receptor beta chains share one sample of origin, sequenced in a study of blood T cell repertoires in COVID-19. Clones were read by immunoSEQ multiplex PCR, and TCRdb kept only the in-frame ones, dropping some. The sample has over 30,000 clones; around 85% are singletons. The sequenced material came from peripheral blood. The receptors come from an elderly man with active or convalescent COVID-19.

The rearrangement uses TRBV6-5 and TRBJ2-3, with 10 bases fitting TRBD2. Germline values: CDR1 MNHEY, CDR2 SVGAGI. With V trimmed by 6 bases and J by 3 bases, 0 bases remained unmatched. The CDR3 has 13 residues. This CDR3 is CASRLAGTDTQYF. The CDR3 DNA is TGTGCCAGCAGACTAGCGGGGACAGATACGCAGTATTTT.

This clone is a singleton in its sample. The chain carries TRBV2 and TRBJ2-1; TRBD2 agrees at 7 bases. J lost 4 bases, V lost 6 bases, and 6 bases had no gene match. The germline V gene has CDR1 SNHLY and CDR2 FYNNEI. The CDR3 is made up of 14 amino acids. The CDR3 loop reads CASSGLEGYNEQFF. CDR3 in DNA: TGTGCCAGCAGCGGACTAGAGGGATACAATGAGCAGTTCTTC.

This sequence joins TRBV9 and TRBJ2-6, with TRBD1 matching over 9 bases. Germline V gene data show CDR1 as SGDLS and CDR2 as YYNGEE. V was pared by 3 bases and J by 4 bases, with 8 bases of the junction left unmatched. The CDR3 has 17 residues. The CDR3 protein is CASSAYHRGQGANVLTF. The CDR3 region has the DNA TGTGCCAGCAGCGCATACCACAGGGGGCAAGGGGCCAACGTCCTGACTTTC.

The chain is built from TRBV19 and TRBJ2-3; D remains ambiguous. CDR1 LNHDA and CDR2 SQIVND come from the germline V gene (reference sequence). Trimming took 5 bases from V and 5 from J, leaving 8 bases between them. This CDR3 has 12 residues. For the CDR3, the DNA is TGTGCCAGTAGTCCCTTCGGAGATACGCAGTATTTT. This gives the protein CASSPFGDTQYF.

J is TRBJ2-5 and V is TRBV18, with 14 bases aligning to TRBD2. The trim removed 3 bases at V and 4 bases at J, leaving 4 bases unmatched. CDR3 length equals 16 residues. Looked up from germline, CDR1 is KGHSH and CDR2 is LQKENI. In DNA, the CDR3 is TGTGCCAGCTCACCGACTAGCGGGAGGGCGGGAGAGACCCAGTACTTC. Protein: CASSPTSGRAGETQYF.

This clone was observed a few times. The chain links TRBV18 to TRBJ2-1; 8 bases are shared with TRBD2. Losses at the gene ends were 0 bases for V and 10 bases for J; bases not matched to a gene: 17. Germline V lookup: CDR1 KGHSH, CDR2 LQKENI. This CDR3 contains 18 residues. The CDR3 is CASSPPTFTSGQVGEQFF. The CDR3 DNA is TGTGCCAGCTCACCACCCACATTTACTAGCGGCCAAGTTGGGGAGCAGTTCTTC.

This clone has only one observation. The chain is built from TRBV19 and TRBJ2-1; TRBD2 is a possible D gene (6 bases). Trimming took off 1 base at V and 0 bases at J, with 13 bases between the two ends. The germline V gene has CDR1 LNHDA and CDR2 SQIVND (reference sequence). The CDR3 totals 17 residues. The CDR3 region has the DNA TGTGCCAGTAGTATAGGATTTGCGGGACCCTCCTACAATGAGCAGTTCTTC. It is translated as CASSIGFAGPSYNEQFF.

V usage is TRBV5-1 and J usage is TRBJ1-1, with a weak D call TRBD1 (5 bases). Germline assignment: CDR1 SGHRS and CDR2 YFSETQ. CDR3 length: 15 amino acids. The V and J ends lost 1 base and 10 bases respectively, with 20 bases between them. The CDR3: CASSLLQGGDQVAFF. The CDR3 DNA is TGCGCCAGCAGCTTGTTGCAGGGCGGGGATCAGGTAGCTTTCTTT.

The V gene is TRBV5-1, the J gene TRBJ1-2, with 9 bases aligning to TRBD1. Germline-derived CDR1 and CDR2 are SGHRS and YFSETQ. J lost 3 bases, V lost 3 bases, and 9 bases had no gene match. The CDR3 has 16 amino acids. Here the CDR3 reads CASSSTPGQGDYGYTF. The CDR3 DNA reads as TGCGCCAGCAGCTCAACCCCGGGACAGGGAGACTATGGCTACACCTTC.

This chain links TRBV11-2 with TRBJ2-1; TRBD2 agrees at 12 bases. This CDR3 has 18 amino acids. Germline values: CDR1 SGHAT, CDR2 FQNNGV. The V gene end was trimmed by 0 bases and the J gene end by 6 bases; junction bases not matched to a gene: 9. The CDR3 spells CASSLDWLAGGYFNEQFF. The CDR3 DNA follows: TGTGCCAGCAGCTTAGATTGGCTAGCGGGGGGGTATTTCAATGAGCAGTTCTTC.

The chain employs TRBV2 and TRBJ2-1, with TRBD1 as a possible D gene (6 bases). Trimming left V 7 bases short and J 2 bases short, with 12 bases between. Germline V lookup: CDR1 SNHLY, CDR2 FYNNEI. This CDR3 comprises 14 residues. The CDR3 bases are TGTGCCAGCATCAGGGGCCCTACCTACAATGAGCAGTTCTTC. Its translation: CASIRGPTYNEQFF.

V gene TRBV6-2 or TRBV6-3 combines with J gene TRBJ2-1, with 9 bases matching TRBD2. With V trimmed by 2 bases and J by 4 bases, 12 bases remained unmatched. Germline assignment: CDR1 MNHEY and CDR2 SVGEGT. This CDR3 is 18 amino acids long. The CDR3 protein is CASSYGTSFTIPYNEQFF. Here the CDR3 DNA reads TGTGCCAGCAGTTACGGGACTAGCTTCACCATCCCTTACAATGAGCAGTTCTTC.

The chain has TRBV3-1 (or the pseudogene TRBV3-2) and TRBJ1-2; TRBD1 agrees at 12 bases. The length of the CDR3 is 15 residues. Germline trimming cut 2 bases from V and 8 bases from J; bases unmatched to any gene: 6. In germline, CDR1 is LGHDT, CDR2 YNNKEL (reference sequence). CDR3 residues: CASSQPGQGAEGYTF. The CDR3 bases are TGTGCCAGCAGCCAACCGGGACAGGGGGCAGAGGGCTACACCTTC.

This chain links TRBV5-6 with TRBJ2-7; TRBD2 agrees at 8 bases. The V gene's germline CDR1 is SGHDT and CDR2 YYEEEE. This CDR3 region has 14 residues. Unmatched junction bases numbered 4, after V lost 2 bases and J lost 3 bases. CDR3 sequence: CASSFSGTGYEQYF. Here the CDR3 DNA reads TGTGCCAGCAGCTTTAGCGGGACGGGCTACGAGCAGTACTTC.

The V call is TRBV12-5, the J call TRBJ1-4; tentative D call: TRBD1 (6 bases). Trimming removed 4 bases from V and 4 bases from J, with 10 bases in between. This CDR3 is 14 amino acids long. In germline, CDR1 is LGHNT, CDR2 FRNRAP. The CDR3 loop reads CASGSGHNNEKLFF. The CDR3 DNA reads TGTGCTAGTGGTTCGGGACACAATAATGAAAAACTGTTTTTT.

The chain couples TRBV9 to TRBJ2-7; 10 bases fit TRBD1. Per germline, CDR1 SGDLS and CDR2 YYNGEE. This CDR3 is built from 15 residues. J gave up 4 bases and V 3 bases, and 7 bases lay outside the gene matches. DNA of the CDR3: TGTGCCAGCAGCGAAGGACAGGGGGTGATTTACGAGCAGTACTTC. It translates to CASSEGQGVIYEQYF.

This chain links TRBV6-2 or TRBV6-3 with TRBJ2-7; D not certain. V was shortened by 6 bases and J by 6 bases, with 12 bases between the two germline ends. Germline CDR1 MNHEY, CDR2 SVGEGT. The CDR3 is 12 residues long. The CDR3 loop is CASSPRLGEQYF. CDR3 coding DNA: TGTGCCAGCAGCCCCCGACTGGGCGAGCAGTACTTC.

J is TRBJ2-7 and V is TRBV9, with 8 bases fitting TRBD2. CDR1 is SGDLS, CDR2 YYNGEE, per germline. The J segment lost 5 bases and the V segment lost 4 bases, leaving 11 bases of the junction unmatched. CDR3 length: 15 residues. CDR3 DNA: TGTGCCAGCAGCCCATCCGGGAGGGGCTCGGACGAGCAGTACTTC. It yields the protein CASSPSGRGSDEQYF.

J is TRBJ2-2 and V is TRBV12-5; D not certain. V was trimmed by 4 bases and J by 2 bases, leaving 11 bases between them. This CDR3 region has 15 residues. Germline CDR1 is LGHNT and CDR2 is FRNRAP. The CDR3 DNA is TGTGCTAGTGGTTCAAACGTACTTAACACCGGGGAGCTGTTTTTT. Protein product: CASGSNVLNTGELFF.

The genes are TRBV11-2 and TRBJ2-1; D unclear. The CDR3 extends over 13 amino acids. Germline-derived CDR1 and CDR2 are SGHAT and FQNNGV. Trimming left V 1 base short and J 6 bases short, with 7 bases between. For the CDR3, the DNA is TGTGCCAGCAGCTTAGGGTTTAGCAATGAGCAGTTCTTC. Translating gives CASSLGFSNEQFF.

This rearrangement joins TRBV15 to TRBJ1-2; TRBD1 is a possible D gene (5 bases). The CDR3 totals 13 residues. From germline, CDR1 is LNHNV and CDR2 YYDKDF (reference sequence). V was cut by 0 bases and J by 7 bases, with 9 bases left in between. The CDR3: CATSRDLGGGYTF. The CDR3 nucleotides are TGTGCCACCAGCAGAGATTTGGGGGGTGGCTACACCTTC.

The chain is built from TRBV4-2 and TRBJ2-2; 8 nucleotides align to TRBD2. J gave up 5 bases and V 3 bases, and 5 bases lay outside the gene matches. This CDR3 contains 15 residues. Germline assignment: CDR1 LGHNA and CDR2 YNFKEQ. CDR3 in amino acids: CASSQRGAGTGELFF. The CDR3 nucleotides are TGTGCCAGCAGCCAGCGGGGGGCCGGGACCGGGGAGCTGTTTTTT.

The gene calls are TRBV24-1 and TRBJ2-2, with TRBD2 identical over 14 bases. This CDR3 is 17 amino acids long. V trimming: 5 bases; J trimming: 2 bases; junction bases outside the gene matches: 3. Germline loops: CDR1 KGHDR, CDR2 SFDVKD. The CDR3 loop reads CATSGTSGGHNTGELFF. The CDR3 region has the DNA TGTGCCACCAGTGGGACTAGCGGGGGGCACAACACCGGGGAGCTGTTTTTT.

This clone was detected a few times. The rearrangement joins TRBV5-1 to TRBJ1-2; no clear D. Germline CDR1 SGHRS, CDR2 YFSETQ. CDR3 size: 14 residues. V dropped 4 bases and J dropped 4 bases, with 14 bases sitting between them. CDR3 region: CASSREEDSYGYTF. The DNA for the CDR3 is TGCGCCAGCAGCCGAGAAGAAGACTCCTATGGCTACACCTTC.

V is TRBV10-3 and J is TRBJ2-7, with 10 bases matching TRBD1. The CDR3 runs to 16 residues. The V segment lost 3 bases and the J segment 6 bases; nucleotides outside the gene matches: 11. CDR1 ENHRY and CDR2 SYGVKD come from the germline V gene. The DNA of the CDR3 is TGTGCCATCAGTGAAGGGGTGGTGGACAGGGGGTCCGAGCAGTACTTC. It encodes CAISEGVVDRGSEQYF.

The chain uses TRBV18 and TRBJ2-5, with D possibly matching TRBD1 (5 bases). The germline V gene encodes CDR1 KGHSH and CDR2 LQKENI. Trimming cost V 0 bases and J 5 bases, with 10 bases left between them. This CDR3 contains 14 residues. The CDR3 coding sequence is TGTGCCAGCTCACCACCCCGACAGTTCGAGACCCAGTACTTC. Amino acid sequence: CASSPPRQFETQYF.

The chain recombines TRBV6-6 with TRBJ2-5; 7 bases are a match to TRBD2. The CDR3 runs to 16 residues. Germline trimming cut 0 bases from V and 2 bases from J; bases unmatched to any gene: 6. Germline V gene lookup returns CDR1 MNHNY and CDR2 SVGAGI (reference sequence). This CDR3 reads CASSYSGWGGQETQYF. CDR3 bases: TGTGCCAGCAGTTACTCGGGCTGGGGGGGGCAAGAGACCCAGTACTTC.

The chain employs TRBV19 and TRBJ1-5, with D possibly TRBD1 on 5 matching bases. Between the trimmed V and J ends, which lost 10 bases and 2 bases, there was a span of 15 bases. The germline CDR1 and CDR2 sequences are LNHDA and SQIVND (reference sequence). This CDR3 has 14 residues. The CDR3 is CATETVAGNQPQHF. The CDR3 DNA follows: TGTGCCACTGAGACAGTGGCTGGCAATCAGCCCCAGCATTTT.

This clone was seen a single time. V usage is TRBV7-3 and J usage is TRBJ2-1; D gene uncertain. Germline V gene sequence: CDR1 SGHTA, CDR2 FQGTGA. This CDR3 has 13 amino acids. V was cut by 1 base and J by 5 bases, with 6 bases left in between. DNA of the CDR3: TGTGCCAGCAGCTTAAGTCTTAACAATGAGCAGTTCTTC. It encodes CASSLSLNNEQFF.